This T cell receptor (beta chain) emerged from a study of control samples from healthy donors and cancer patients. This table comes from immunoSEQ multiplex PCR, and its TCRdb copy is limited to in-frame clones, with some not included. Counted here are some 18,000 clones, under 90% occurring once; the ten biggest clones make up around 32%. From germline, CDR1 is SGHTA and CDR2 FQGNSA. This CDR3 comprises 13 residues. With 3 bases removed from V and 4 bases from J, the gap between germline ends came to 7 bases. The TCR sequence derives from a woman in her 70s with lung cancer. The chain is built from TRBV7-2 and TRBJ2-1; D unclear. The sequenced sample was PBMCs. The CDR3 nucleotides read TGTGCCAGCAGCTTGAGCACATACAATGAGCAGTTCTTC. Translated, it gives CASSLSTYNEQFF.